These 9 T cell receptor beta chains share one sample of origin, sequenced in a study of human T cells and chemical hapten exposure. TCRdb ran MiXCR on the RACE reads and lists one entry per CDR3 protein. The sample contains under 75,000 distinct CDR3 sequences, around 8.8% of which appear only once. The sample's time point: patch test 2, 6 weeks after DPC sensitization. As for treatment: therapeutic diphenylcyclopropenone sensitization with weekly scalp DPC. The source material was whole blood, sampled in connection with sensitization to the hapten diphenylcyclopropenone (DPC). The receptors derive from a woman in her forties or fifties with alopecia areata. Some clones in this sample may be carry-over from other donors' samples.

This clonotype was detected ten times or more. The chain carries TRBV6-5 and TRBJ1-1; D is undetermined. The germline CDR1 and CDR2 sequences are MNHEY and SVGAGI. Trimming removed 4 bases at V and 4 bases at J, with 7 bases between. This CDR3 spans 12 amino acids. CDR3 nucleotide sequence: TGTGCCAGCAGTTCCCGGGGCACTGAAGCTTTCTTT. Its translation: CASSSRGTEAFF.

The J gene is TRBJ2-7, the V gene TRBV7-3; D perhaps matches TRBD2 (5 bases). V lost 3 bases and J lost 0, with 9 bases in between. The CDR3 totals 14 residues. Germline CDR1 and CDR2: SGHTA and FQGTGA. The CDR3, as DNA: TGTGCCAGCAGCTTCCTCGGGGACTCCTACGAGCAGTACTTC. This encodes CASSFLGDSYEQYF.

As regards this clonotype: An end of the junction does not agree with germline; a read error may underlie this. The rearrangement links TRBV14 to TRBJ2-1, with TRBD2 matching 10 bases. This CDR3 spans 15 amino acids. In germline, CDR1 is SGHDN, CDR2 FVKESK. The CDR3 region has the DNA TGTGACAGCAGCCAAGACCAGCGGGAGGGCCTTGAGCAGTTCTTC. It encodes CDSSQDQREGLEQFF.

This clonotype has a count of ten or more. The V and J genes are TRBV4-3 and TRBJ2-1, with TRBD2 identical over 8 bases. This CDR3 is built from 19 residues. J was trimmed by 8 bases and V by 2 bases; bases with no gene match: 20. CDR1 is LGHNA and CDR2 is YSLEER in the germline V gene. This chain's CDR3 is CASSQLNRALAVPGDEQFF. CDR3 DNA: TGCGCCAGCAGCCAATTAAACAGGGCACTAGCGGTACCGGGGGATGAGCAGTTCTTC.

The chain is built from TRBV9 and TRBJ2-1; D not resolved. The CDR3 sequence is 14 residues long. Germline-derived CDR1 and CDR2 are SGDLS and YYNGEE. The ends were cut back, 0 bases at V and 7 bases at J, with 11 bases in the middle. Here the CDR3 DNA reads TGTGCCAGCAGCGTAGGGGGTGGATTTAATGAGCAGTTCTTC. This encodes CASSVGGGFNEQFF.

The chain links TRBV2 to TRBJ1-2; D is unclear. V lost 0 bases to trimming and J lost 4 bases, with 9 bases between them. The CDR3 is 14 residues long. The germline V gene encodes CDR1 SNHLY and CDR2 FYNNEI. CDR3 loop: CASSEAIASYGYTF. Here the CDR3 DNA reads TGTGCCAGCAGTGAAGCGATAGCCTCCTATGGCTACACCTTC.

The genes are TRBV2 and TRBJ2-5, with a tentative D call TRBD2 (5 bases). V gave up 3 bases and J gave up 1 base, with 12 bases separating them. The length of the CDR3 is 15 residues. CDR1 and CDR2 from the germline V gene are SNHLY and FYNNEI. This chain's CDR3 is CASSESGQFQETQYF. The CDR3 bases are TGTGCCAGCAGTGAGAGCGGCCAGTTCCAAGAGACCCAGTACTTC.

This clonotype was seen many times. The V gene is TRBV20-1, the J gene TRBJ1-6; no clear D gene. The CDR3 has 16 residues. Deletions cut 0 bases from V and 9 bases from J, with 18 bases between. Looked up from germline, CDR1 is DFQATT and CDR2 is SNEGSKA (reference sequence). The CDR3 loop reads CSARDPRTTVLSPLHF. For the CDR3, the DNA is TGCAGTGCTAGAGATCCTCGGACGACGGTCCTTTCACCCCTCCACTTT.

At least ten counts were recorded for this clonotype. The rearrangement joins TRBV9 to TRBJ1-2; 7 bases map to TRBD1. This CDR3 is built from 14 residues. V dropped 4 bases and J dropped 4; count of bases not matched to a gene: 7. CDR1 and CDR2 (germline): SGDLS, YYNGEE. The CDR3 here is CASSRQGSAYGYTF. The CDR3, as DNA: TGTGCCAGCAGCCGACAGGGCAGCGCCTATGGCTACACCTTC. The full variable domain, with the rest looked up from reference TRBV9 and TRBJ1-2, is DSGVTQTPKHLITATGQRVTLRCSPRSGDLSVYWYQQSLDQGLQFLIQYYNGEERAKGNILERFSAQQFPDLHSELNLSSLELGDSALYFCASSRQGSAYGYTFGSGTRLTVV.